The rows below give T cell receptor beta chains drawn from one sample of a study of OX40 agonist ivuxolimab in advanced cancers. The data were produced by immunoSEQ multiplex PCR, yet TCRdb's version contains in-frame clones alone and is incomplete. The table has roughly 100,000 clones, 84% seen once. The material sequenced was CD4+ or CD8+ T cells sorted from blood, taken in a trial of the OX40 agonist ivuxolimab. The receptors derive from an adult with an advanced solid tumor such as melanoma, head and neck, liver or kidney cancer. The conserved cysteine and the conserved F or W are not part of the CDR3 here.

V | CDR3
TRBV6-1 | ACLEGLIGETQY
TRBV18 | ASKGGQQGQPQH
TRBV5-1 | ASSFIRPNTEAF
TRBV9 | ASSVVPSGNTIY
TRBV5-1 | ASSLVGLGYEQY
TRBV7-8 | ASSLREGEETQY
TRBV29-1 | SVEDLGIGYGYT
TRBV6-5 | ASGQGNYGYT
TRBV6-5 | ASSRPSGGETQY
TRBV18 | ASSPQPPGQFEAF